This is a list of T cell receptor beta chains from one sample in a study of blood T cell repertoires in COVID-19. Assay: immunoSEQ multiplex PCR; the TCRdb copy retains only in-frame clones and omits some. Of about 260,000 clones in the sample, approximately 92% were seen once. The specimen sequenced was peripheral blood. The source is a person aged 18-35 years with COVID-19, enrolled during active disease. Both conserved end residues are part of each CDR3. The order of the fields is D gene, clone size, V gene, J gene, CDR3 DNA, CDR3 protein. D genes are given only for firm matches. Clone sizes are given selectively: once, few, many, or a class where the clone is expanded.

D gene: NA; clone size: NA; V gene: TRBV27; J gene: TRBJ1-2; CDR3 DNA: TGTGCCAGCAGTCCGTCCCGGGGGGCTGGCTACACCTTC; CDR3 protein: CASSPSRGAGYTF
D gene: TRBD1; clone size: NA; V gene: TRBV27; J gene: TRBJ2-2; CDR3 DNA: TGTGCCAGCAGTTCTTCCGGGACAGGGGCCACCGGGGAGCTGTTTTTT; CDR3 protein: CASSSSGTGATGELFF
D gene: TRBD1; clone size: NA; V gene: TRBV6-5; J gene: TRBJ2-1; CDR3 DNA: TGTGCCAGCAAAATGGACAGGGACCCCTACAATGAGCAGTTCTTC; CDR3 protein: CASKMDRDPYNEQFF
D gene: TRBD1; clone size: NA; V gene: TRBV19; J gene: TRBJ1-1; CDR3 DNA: TGTGCCAGTAGTTCCCCTAACAGGGGTCCCGAAGCTTTCTTT; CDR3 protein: CASSSPNRGPEAFF
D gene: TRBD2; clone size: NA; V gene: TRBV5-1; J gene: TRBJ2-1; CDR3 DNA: TGCGCCAGCAGCCCCTCTAGCGGGAGCCCCCATGAGCAGTTCTTC; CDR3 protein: CASSPSSGSPHEQFF
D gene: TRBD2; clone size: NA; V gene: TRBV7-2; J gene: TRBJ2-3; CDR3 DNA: TGTGCCAGCAGCCAAACTAGCGGATACACAGATACGCAGTATTTT; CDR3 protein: CASSQTSGYTDTQYF
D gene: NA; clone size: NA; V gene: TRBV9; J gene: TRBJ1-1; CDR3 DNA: TGTGCCAGCAGCGTAGCGGGGTGGACTGAAGCTTTCTTT; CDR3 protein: CASSVAGWTEAFF
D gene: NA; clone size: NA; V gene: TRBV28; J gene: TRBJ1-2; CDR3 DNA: TGTGCCAGCAGTTTTAGGACAGTCGGCTACACCTTC; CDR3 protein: CASSFRTVGYTF
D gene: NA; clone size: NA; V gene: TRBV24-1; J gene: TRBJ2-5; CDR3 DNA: TGTGCCACCTCCGGGAGTGGCGAGACCCAGTACTTC; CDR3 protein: CATSGSGETQYF
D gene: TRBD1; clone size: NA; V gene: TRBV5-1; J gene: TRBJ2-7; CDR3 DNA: TGCGCCAGCAGCTTGGGACAGGGAGACTACGAGCAGTACTTC; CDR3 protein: CASSLGQGDYEQYF
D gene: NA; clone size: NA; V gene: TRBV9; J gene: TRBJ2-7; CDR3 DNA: TGTGCCAGCAGCCCCAGCTGGGGCGGGACCTACGAGCAGTACTTC; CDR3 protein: CASSPSWGGTYEQYF
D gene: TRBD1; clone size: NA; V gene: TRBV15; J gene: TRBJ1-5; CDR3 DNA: TGTGCCACCAGCAGAGATCCCGGACAGGGCGGGGGAAAGCATCAGCCCCAGCATTTT; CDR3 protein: CATSRDPGQGGGKHQPQHF
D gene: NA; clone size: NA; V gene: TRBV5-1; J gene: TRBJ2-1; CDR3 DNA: TGCGCCAGCAGCTTAAGGACTGGCTACAATGAGCAGTTCTTC; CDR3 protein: CASSLRTGYNEQFF
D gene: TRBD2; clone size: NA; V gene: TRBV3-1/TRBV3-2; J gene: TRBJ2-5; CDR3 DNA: TGTGCCAGCAGCCCTAGCGGGAGGATTGAAGAGACCCAGTACTTC; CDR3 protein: CASSPSGRIEETQYF
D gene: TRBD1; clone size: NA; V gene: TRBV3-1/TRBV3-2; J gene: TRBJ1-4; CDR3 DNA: TGTGCCAGCAGCCCAGGGGGGATTGGGGAAAAACTGTTTTTT; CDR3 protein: CASSPGGIGEKLFF
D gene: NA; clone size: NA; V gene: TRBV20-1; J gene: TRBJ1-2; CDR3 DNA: TGCAGTGCTAGCAGCTATGGCTACACCTTC; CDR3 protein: CSASSYGYTF
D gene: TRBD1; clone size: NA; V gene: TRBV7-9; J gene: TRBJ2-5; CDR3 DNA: TGTGCCAGCAGCTTAACAGGGGGCGAAGAGACCCAGTACTTC; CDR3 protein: CASSLTGGEETQYF
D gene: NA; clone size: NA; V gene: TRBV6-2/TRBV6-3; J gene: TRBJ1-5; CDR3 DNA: TGTGCCAGCAGTTACTCAGGGAGTCCTTATAGCAATCAGCCCCAGCATTTT; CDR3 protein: CASSYSGSPYSNQPQHF
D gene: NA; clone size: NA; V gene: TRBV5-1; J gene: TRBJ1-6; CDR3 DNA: TGCGCCAGCAGCTTGGCCGGGGTAAGGGCGGCCAATTCACCCCTCCACTTT; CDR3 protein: CASSLAGVRAANSPLHF
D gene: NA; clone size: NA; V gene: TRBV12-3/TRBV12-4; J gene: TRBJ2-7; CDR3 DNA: TGTGCCAGCAGTTTATCGGGAAACGAGCAGTACTTC; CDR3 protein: CASSLSGNEQYF
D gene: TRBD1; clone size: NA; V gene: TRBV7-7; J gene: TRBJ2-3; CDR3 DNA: TGTGCCAGCAGCCTCGGGACAGAAATCACAGATACGCAGTATTTT; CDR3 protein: CASSLGTEITDTQYF
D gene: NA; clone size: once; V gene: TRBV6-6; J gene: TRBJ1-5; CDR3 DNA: TGTGCCAGCAGTCGACCCCCGGGGGATAGCAATCAGCCCCAGCATTTT; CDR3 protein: CASSRPPGDSNQPQHF
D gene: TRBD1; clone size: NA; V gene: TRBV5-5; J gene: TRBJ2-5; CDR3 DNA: TGTGCCAGCAGCTTGCAGGGGACAGGGGAAGAGACCCAGTACTTC; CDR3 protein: CASSLQGTGEETQYF
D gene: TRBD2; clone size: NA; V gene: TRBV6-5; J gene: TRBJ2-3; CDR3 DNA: TGTGCCAGCAGACTGAGCGGGGGAACCACAGATACGCAGTATTTT; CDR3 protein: CASRLSGGTTDTQYF
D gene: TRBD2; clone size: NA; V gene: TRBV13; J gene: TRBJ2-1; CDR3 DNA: TGTGCCAGCAGCTTAGGCAGGGGACTAGCGGGAGGGCCGTTCTATGAGCAGTTCTTC; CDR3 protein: CASSLGRGLAGGPFYEQFF